These 5 T cell receptor beta chains came from one sample sequenced in a study of naive and memory T cell subsets. An equimolar mix of two oligonucleotides served as the beta constant-region primer for TRBC1 and TRBC2. TCRdb independently ran MiXCR on the UMI-ligation and nested PCR reads; one entry per CDR3 protein. The sample has roughly 98,000 distinct CDR3 sequences; 7% are singletons. Sequencing was performed on central memory CD4+ T cells from blood. The receptors were gathered from a human donor in good health.

This clonotype has just a few counts. The chain recombines TRBV11-3 with TRBJ2-2; D tentatively fits TRBD1 or TRBD2 (6 bases each). The CDR3 covers 16 residues. Germline lookup yields CDR1 SGHNT and CDR2 YENEEA. Trimming shortened V by 5 bases and J by 5 bases, and 18 bases separated the two germline ends. CDR3 sequence: CASSAGRGQGTGELFF. The CDR3 DNA reads TGTGCCAGCAGCGCGGGCCGGGGGCAAGGAACCGGGGAGCTGTTTTTT.

Only a few counts were recorded for this clonotype. V usage is TRBV5-4 and J usage is TRBJ2-1; unclear D gene. The V gene lost 3 bases and the J gene lost 8 bases, with 12 bases spanning the gap. CDR3 length equals 13 residues. CDR1 is SGHNT, CDR2 YYREEE, per germline (reference sequence). CDR3 nucleotide sequence: TGTGCCAGCAGCTCGGGCCAAAGAGATGAGCAGTTCTTC. Protein sequence: CASSSGQRDEQFF.

This clonotype has ten or more counts. This chain joins TRBV7-9 and TRBJ2-3, with D possibly being TRBD1 or TRBD2 (5 bases each). V gave up 6 bases and J gave up 3 bases, with 10 bases separating them. This CDR3 has 13 residues. Germline CDR1 reads SEHNR; CDR2 reads FQNEAQ (reference sequence). The CDR3 loop reads CASSGGRTDTQYF. The CDR3 nucleotides are TGTGCCAGCAGTGGGGGTCGGACAGATACGCAGTATTTT. Variable domain in full (rest from reference TRBV7-9 and TRBJ2-3): DTGVSQNPRHKITKRGQNVTFRCDPISEHNRLYWYRQTLGQGPEFLTYFQNEAQLEKSRLLSDRFSAERPKGSFSTLEIQRTEQGDSAMYLCASSGGRTDTQYFGPGTRLTVL.

This clonotype was observed a few times. The chain links TRBV5-5 to TRBJ1-2; unclear D gene. This CDR3 spans 14 amino acids. Trimming took off 0 bases at V and 7 bases at J, with 13 bases between the two ends. CDR1 is SGHKS, CDR2 YYEKEE, per germline (reference sequence). The chain's CDR3 is CASSLVESSGGYTF. In DNA, the CDR3 is TGTGCCAGCAGCTTGGTAGAGTCCTCGGGTGGCTACACCTTC.

At least ten counts were recorded for this clonotype. The chain uses TRBV6-2 or TRBV6-3 and TRBJ1-5; D is unresolved. CDR1 MNHEY and CDR2 SVGEGT come from the germline V gene. The CDR3 is 16 amino acids. The germline V and J ends were trimmed by 7 bases and 8 bases, with 24 bases remaining between them. The CDR3 region has the DNA TGTGCCAGCACTTCCGGATCATCCAAGCGAGAAAAGCCCCAGCATTTT. Amino acid sequence: CASTSGSSKREKPQHF.